This TCR beta chain originates from a study of HIV-infected children after antiretroviral therapy interruption. Study in general: Children were on planned treatment interruption or continuous treatment. The study, taken as a whole, reports: Sorted CD45RA+ naive cells might include minor non-naive CD45RA+ cells. The Gini coefficient of naive CD4+ repertoires rose, returning to baseline by 3 years.

A 3' RACE protocol on RNA, with unique molecular identifiers, produced the TCR library. Each CDR3 protein gets one entry after TCRdb re-called the 3' RACE reads with MiXCR. The sample holds roughly 46,000 distinct CDR3 sequences; 4.3% are singletons and the top ten take roughly 0.7%. This clonotype was seen ten or more times. What it binds is not known. Stated treatment: PENTA 11 planned treatment interruption arm or continuous ART arm. Naive CD4+ CD45RA+ CD45RO- T cells were sorted from thawed PBMCs. The germline gives CDR1 MDHEN, CDR2 SYDVKM. This CDR3 spans 15 amino acids. This material consisted of CD45RA+ CD4+ T cells from PBMCs, pooled from several time points, taken from a donor given antiretroviral therapy, either interrupted or continuous. The sample's subset: naive CD4+ CD45RA+ CD45RO- T cells. The rearrangement uses TRBV28 and TRBJ2-6; TRBD2 might be the D (6 bases). The source is a pool of human donors with HIV. The CDR3 coding sequence is TGTGCGTCCCGAGGAGGGAGCTCTGGGGCCAACGTCCTGACTTTC. Translating it yields CASRGGSSGANVLTF.